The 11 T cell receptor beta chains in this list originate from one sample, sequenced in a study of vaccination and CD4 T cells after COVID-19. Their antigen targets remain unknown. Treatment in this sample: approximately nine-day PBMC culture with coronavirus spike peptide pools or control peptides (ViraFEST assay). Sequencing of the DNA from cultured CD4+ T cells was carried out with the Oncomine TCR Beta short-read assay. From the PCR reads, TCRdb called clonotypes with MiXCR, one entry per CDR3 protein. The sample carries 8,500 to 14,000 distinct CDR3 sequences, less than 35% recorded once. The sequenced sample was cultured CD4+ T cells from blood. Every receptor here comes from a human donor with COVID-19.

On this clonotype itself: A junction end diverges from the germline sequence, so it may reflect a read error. The CDR3: CASRSSYEQYF. DNA of the CDR3: TGTGCCAGCAGATCCTCCTACGAGCAGTATTTC. This chain joins TRBV6-1 and TRBJ2-7, with D hard to call. Germline values: CDR1 MNHNS, CDR2 SASEGT. The CDR3 is made up of 11 amino acids.

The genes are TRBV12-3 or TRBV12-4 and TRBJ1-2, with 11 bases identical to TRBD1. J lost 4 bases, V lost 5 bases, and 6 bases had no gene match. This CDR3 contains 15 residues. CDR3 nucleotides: TGTGCCAGCAGTCCCCGGACAGGGGGCGTCTATGGCTACACCTTC. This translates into CASSPRTGGVYGYTF.

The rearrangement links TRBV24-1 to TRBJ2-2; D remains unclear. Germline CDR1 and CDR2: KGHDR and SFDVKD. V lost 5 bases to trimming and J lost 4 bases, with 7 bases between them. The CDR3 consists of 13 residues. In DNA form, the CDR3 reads TGTGCCACCAGTGCTCGATTCACCGGGGAGCTGTTTTTT. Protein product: CATSARFTGELFF.

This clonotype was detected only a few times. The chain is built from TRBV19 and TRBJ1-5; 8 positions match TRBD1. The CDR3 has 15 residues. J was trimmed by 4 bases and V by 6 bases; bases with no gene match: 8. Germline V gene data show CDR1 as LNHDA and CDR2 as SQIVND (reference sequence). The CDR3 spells CASRATGVSNQPQHF. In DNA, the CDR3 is TGTGCCAGTAGGGCGACAGGGGTCTCGAATCAGCCCCAGCATTTT. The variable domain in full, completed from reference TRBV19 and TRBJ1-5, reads DGGITQSPKYLFRKEGQNVTLSCEQNLNHDAMYWYRQDPGQGLRLIYYSQIVNDFQKGDIAEGYSVSREKKESFPLTVTSAQKNPTAFYLCASRATGVSNQPQHFGDGTRLSIL.

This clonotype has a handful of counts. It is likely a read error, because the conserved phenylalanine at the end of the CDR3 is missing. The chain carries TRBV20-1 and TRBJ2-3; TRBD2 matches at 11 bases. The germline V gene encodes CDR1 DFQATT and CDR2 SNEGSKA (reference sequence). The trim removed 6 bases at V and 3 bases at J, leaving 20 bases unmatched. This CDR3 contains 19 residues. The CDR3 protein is CSAINLAGGHGSGTDTQYL. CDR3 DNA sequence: TGCAGTGCGATTAACCTAGCGGGGGGCCATGGCTCTGGAACAGATACGCAGTATCTT.

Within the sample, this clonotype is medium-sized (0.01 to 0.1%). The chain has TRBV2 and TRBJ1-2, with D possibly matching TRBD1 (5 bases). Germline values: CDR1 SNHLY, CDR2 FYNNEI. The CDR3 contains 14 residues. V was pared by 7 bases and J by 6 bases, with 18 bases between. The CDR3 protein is CASTGVRREHGYTF. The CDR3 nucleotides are TGTGCCAGCACCGGGGTCCGCAGGGAGCATGGCTACACCTTC.

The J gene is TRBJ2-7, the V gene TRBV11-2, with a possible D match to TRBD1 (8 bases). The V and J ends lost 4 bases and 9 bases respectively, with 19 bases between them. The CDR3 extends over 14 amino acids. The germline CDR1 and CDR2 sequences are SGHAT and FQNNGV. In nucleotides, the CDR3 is TGTGCCAGCAGCTCACGCGGACAGGGAGGGACGCAGTACTTC. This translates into CASSSRGQGGTQYF.

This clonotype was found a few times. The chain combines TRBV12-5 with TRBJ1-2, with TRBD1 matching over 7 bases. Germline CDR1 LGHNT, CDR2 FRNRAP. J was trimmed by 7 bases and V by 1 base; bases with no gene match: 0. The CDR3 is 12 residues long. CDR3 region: CASGLGQGGYTF. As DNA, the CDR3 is TGTGCTAGTGGTTTGGGACAGGGTGGCTACACCTTC.

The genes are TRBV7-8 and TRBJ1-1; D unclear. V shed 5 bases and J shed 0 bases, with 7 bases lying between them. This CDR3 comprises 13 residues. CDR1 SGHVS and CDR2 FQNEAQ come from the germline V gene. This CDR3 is CASSPNMNTEAFF. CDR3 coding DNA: TGTGCCAGCAGCCCCAACATGAACACTGAAGCTTTCTTT.

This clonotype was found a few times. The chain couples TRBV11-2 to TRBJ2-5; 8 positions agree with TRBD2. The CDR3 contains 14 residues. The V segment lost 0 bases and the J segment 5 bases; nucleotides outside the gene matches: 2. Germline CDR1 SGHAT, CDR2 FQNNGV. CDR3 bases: TGTGCCAGCAGCTTAGATCGACTAGCGGAGACCCAGTACTTC. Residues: CASSLDRLAETQYF.

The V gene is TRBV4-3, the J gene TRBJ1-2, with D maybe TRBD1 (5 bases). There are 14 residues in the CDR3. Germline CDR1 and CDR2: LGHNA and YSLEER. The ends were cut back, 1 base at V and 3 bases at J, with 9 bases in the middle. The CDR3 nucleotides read TGCGCCAGCAGCCAAGGTCGCAGGGACTATGGCTACACCTTC. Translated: CASSQGRRDYGYTF.